This is a list of T cell receptor beta chains from one sample in a study of blood T cell repertoires in COVID-19. Generated by immunoSEQ multiplex PCR, the TCRdb table keeps only in-frame clones and is missing some. The table shows about 220,000 clones, with around 84% occurring only once. The sequenced sample consisted of peripheral blood. These receptors were collected from a human donor in a cohort sampled during active COVID-19. Each CDR3 is given with its conserved first and last residue. The D gene is left open where the match is weak. Size is stated for part of the rows, as once, few or many counts, or as a class when the clone is expanded.

V,J,size,D,DNA,CDR3
TRBV10-2,TRBJ1-1,few,NA,TGCGCCAGCAGTGAGAAGGGGATGAACACTGAAGCTTTCTTT,CASSEKGMNTEAFF
TRBV5-1,TRBJ2-1,NA,TRBD2,TGCGCCAGCAGCCCGGTAGCGGGGGCCCAGACCTACAATGAGCAGTTCTTC,CASSPVAGAQTYNEQFF
TRBV4-1,TRBJ2-1,once,TRBD2,TGCGCCAGCAGCCAAGAGGAAGAGGCTAGCGGGGGGGGATCTTTCTTC,CASSQEEEASGGGSFF
TRBV28,TRBJ1-2,NA,TRBD1,TGTGCCAGCAGTCTCACAGGGGGCCCGAGAGATTACTATGGCTACACCTTC,CASSLTGGPRDYYGYTF
TRBV10-3,TRBJ1-2,once,TRBD1,TGTGCCATCACCGACAGGGGATCTAACTATGGCTACACCTTC,CAITDRGSNYGYTF
TRBV19,TRBJ2-7,few,NA,TGTGCCAGTAGTATAGCCCGGGACACCTACGAGCAGTACTTC,CASSIARDTYEQYF
TRBV7-7,TRBJ2-1,few,NA,TGTGCTAGCAGCCCTGGGAGGGGGGCGAGGAATGAGCAGTTCTTC,CASSPGRGARNEQFF
TRBV11-2,TRBJ1-4,many,NA,TGTGCCAGCGACAGTGGGATTGGAAAACTGTTTTTT,CASDSGIGKLFF
TRBV4-2,TRBJ2-1,medium-sized,TRBD2,TGTGCCAGCAGCCCTCTTCTCGGGACTAGCGGACTCAATGAGCAGTTCTTC,CASSPLLGTSGLNEQFF
TRBV11-2,TRBJ1-1,NA,NA,TGTGCCAGCAGCTTAGATCGACTGGTTGGTGAAGCTTTCTTT,CASSLDRLVGEAFF
TRBV5-1,TRBJ2-1,once,TRBD2,TGCGCCAGCAGCCAGACTAGCGGAACCTACAATGAGCAGTTCTTC,CASSQTSGTYNEQFF
TRBV14,TRBJ1-2,NA,TRBD1,TGTGCCAGCAGCCACGCCTTACAGGGGGGGGACTATGGCTACACCTTC,CASSHALQGGDYGYTF
TRBV18,TRBJ2-6,NA,NA,TGTGCCAGCTCACCAACAGGGACCGGCTTACCCTCTGGGGCCAACGTCCTGACTTTC,CASSPTGTGLPSGANVLTF
TRBV29-1,TRBJ2-7,NA,TRBD1,TGCAGCGCCTTCGGGACAGCATACGAGCAGTACTTC,CSAFGTAYEQYF
TRBV28,TRBJ1-2,NA,NA,TGTGCCAGCAGTTTAGGGGCGGGGAACTATGGCTACACCTTC,CASSLGAGNYGYTF
TRBV3-1/TRBV3-2,TRBJ2-2,NA,NA,TGTGCCAGCAGCCAAGATCGACTATCCAACACCGGGGAGCTGTTTTTT,CASSQDRLSNTGELFF
TRBV7-9,TRBJ1-2,NA,NA,TGTGCCAGCAGCTTCGGGGGAGCGGGCTACACCTTC,CASSFGGAGYTF
TRBV19,TRBJ2-1,NA,TRBD2,TGTGCCAGTAGTATAACTAGCGGGGGGGGATACAATGAGCAGTTCTTC,CASSITSGGGYNEQFF
TRBV19,TRBJ2-1,NA,TRBD2,TGTGCCAGTAGTCCCCGGGGTAGCGGGAGCAATGAGCAGTTCTTC,CASSPRGSGSNEQFF
TRBV5-8,TRBJ2-7,NA,NA,TGTGCCAGCAGCTTGACAGGTACATCCTACGAGCAGTACTTC,CASSLTGTSYEQYF